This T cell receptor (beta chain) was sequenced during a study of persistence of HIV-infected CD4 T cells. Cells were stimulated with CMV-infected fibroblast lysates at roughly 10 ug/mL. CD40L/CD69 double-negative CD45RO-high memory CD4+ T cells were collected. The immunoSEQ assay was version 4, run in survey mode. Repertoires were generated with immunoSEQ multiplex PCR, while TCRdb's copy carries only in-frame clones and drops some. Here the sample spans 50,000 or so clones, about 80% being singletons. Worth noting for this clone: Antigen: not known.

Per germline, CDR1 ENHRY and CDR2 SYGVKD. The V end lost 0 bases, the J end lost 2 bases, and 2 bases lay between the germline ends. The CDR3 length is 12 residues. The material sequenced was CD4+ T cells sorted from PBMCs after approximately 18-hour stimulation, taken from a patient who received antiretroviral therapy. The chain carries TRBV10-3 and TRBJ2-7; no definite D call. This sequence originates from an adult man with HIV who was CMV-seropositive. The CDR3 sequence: CAISESAYEQYF. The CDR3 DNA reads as TGTGCCATCAGTGAGTCGGCCTACGAGCAGTACTTC.